The 22 T cell receptor beta chains below all came from one sample that was sequenced in a study of blood T cell repertoires in COVID-19. Assay: immunoSEQ multiplex PCR; the TCRdb copy retains only in-frame clones and omits some. The sample has 430,000 or so clones, more than 70% seen once. The sample was PBMCs or T cells enriched from blood (not recorded which). Receptor source: a woman under 30 who had been exposed to COVID-19.

In this sample, this clone turned up once. The gene calls are TRBV10-2 and TRBJ2-2, with 7 bases that match TRBD2. J was trimmed by 2 bases and V by 0 bases; bases with no gene match: 6. Germline loops: CDR1 WSHSY, CDR2 SAAADI. The CDR3 contains 17 residues. The CDR3 reads CASSESGGRPNTGELFF. CDR3 DNA sequence: TGCGCCAGCAGTGAGTCGGGAGGGAGGCCTAACACCGGGGAGCTGTTTTTT.

The chain couples TRBV12-3 or TRBV12-4 to TRBJ2-7, with D tentatively TRBD1 (6 bases). Trimming pared 4 bases from V and 3 bases from J, leaving 10 bases between. This CDR3 contains 13 residues. CDR3 DNA: TGTGCCAGCAGTTCGCGGACAGTCTACGAGCAGTACTTC. Translating it yields CASSSRTVYEQYF.

The V and J genes are TRBV5-1 and TRBJ2-7, with TRBD2 matching over 8 bases. The germline gives CDR1 SGHRS, CDR2 YFSETQ. Trimming at V came to 3 bases and at J to 7 bases, leaving 6 bases not matched to a gene. This CDR3 spans 13 amino acids. The CDR3 reads CASSSLSGNEQYF. Written as DNA, the CDR3 is TGCGCCAGCAGCTCGCTTAGCGGGAATGAGCAGTACTTC.

The chain carries TRBV5-6 and TRBJ1-5, with unresolved D. V gave up 0 bases and J gave up 0 bases, with 7 bases separating them. The CDR3 covers 15 residues. Germline V gives CDR1 SGHDT, CDR2 YYEEEE. The CDR3 region has the DNA TGTGCCAGCAGCTTGGCAGGTTATAGCAATCAGCCCCAGCATTTT. It specifies CASSLAGYSNQPQHF.

The chain uses TRBV18 and TRBJ1-2; D uncertain. This CDR3 spans 15 amino acids. The V gene lost 3 bases and the J gene lost 0 bases, with 11 bases spanning the gap. The germline gives CDR1 KGHSH, CDR2 LQKENI. The CDR3 DNA sequence: TGTGCCAGCTCACCGGGAGAGTTAGCTAACTATGGCTACACCTTC. Amino acid sequence: CASSPGELANYGYTF.

The chain joins TRBV23-1 to TRBJ2-1; 8 bases fit TRBD1. TRBV23-1 is designated an ORF whose function remains uncertain. The V gene end was trimmed by 4 bases and the J gene end by 8 bases; junction bases not matched to a gene: 7. The CDR3 runs to 14 residues. CDR3 amino acids: CASSPGQAEDEQFF. Written as DNA, the CDR3 is TGCGCCAGCAGTCCGGGACAGGCCGAGGATGAGCAGTTCTTC.

V gene TRBV18 combines with J gene TRBJ1-5; tentatively, D is TRBD1 (5 bases). The CDR3 length is 13 residues. Germline assignment: CDR1 KGHSH and CDR2 LQKENI. V shed 6 bases and J shed 4 bases, with 10 bases lying between them. CDR3 region: CASSSTANQPQHF. In nucleotides, the CDR3 is TGTGCCAGCTCCTCGACAGCTAATCAGCCCCAGCATTTT. Using reference TRBV18 and TRBJ1-5 for the parts outside the CDR3, the full variable domain is NAGVMQNPRHLVRRRGQEARLRCSPMKGHSHVYWYRQLPEEGLKFMVYLQKENIIDESGMPKERFSAEFPKEGPSILRIQQVVRGDSAAYFCASSSTANQPQHFGDGTRLSIL.

The CDR3 loop is CASSLWAPKQGRNYNSPLHF. In DNA form, the CDR3 reads TGTGCCAGCAGTTTATGGGCCCCCAAACAGGGAAGAAACTATAATTCACCCCTCCACTTT. The gene calls are TRBV28 and TRBJ1-6; D perhaps matches TRBD1 (6 bases). This CDR3 comprises 20 residues. V lost 0 bases and J 3 bases, leaving 21 bases between the germline ends. Germline V gives CDR1 MDHEN, CDR2 SYDVKM.

V and J are TRBV24-1 and TRBJ2-3, with 10 bases matching TRBD2. The CDR3 loop spans 13 amino acids. The trim removed 10 bases at V and 6 bases at J, leaving 6 bases unmatched. CDR1 and CDR2 from the germline V gene are KGHDR and SFDVKD. The CDR3 region is CATQAGGWDTQYF. The DNA for the CDR3 is TGTGCCACTCAAGCGGGGGGGTGGGATACGCAGTATTTT.

CDR3 sequence (DNA): TGCGCCAGCAGCTTGGCCGTCCAGGGCACCTACAATGAGCAGTTCTTC. Its translation is CASSLAVQGTYNEQFF. The chain employs TRBV5-1 and TRBJ2-1; D might be TRBD1 (5 bases). With 0 bases removed from V and 2 bases from J, the gap between germline ends came to 12 bases. Germline loops: CDR1 SGHRS, CDR2 YFSETQ. The CDR3 has 16 residues. Combining the CDR3 with reference TRBV5-1 and TRBJ2-1 gives the whole variable domain KAGVTQTPRYLIKTRGQQVTLSCSPISGHRSVSWYQQTPGQGLQFLFEYFSETQRNKGNFPGRFSGRQFSNSRSEMNVSTLELGDSALYLCASSLAVQGTYNEQFFGPGTRLTVL.

The rearrangement joins TRBV5-6 to TRBJ1-5; 9 bases are a match to TRBD1. V lost 2 bases to trimming and J lost 3 bases; unmatched junction nucleotides: 3. Germline CDR1 reads SGHDT; CDR2 reads YYEEEE. CDR3 size: 15 residues. The CDR3 loop is CASSLQGAINQPQHF. In DNA form, the CDR3 reads TGTGCCAGCAGCTTACAGGGGGCTATCAATCAGCCCCAGCATTTT.

V usage is TRBV19 and J usage is TRBJ1-5, with D unresolved. CDR3 length: 14 amino acids. V was trimmed by 6 bases and J by 0 bases, leaving 9 bases between them. Per germline, CDR1 LNHDA and CDR2 SQIVND (reference sequence). Here the CDR3 DNA reads TGTGCCAGTAGGCTCACCGGTAGCAATCAGCCCCAGCATTTT. This encodes CASRLTGSNQPQHF. The variable domain in full, with the rest retrieved from reference TRBV19 and TRBJ1-5, is DGGITQSPKYLFRKEGQNVTLSCEQNLNHDAMYWYRQDPGQGLRLIYYSQIVNDFQKGDIAEGYSVSREKKESFPLTVTSAQKNPTAFYLCASRLTGSNQPQHFGDGTRLSIL.

The V gene is TRBV12-3 or TRBV12-4, the J gene TRBJ2-7; D is unresolved. The CDR3 has 12 residues. V lost 5 bases, J lost 4 bases, and 9 bases lay in between. The CDR3 sequence: CASSRRIYEQYF. In DNA form, the CDR3 reads TGTGCCAGCAGTCGCAGGATTTACGAGCAGTACTTC.

The J gene is TRBJ2-7, the V gene TRBV15; tentatively, D is TRBD2 (6 bases). This CDR3 comprises 20 residues. The V end lost 3 bases, the J end lost 4 bases, and 31 bases lay between the germline ends. CDR1 is LNHNV, CDR2 YYDKDF, per germline (reference sequence). The CDR3 sequence: CATSSGETGGGKVSWYEQYF. The CDR3 coding sequence is TGTGCCACCAGCAGTGGGGAGACGGGTGGCGGGAAAGTTTCATGGTACGAGCAGTACTTC.

There are a few counts of this clone. The CDR3 loop is CASSYERNQPQHF. The CDR3 nucleotides read TGTGCCAGCAGCTACGAGAGGAATCAGCCCCAGCATTTT. The gene calls are TRBV6-5 and TRBJ1-5; D unresolved. The CDR3 sequence is 13 residues long. CDR1 is MNHEY, CDR2 SVGAGI, per germline. V shed 6 bases and J shed 4 bases, with 10 bases lying between them.

The rearrangement links TRBV2 to TRBJ2-7; 10 positions agree with TRBD2. V gave up 6 bases and J gave up 3 bases; unmatched junction bases: 5. This CDR3 contains 14 residues. Germline lookup yields CDR1 SNHLY and CDR2 FYNNEI. The DNA for the CDR3 is TGTGCCAGCAGAGGACTAGCGGCCCTCTACGAGCAGTACTTC. It translates to CASRGLAALYEQYF.

The CDR3 sequence: CASSLRENYEQYF. DNA for the CDR3: TGTGCCAGCAGTTTGCGGGAAAACTACGAGCAGTACTTC. The rearrangement joins TRBV12-3 or TRBV12-4 to TRBJ2-7; maybe TRBD2 (6 bases). V was cut by 3 bases and J by 3 bases, with 9 bases left in between. This CDR3 contains 13 residues.

This clone was seen a handful of times. An end of the junction differs from the germline gene, which may be a read error. The chain has TRBV10-1 and TRBJ2-7; 8 nucleotides match TRBD2. This CDR3 region has 16 residues. Germline lookup yields CDR1 WNHNN and CDR2 SYGVQD (reference sequence). CDR3 in amino acids: CASSGVPGGSSYEQYF. CDR3 sequence (DNA): TGCGCCAGTAGTGGAGTCCCGGGAGGGAGCTCCTACGAGCAGTACTTC.

J is TRBJ1-1 and V is TRBV6-5; 7 bases align to TRBD1. There are 12 residues in the CDR3. The V segment lost 5 bases and the J segment 5 bases; nucleotides outside the gene matches: 2. Germline V CDR1 and CDR2: MNHEY, SVGAGI. The CDR3 DNA reads TGTGCCAGCAGTAGGGGGCGGACTGAAGCTTTCTTT. It translates to CASSRGRTEAFF.

V usage is TRBV6-6 and J usage is TRBJ1-2, with a possible D match to TRBD1 (6 bases). This CDR3 has 17 residues. In germline, CDR1 is MNHNY, CDR2 SVGAGI (reference sequence). V lost 6 bases and J 2 bases, leaving 22 bases between the germline ends. The CDR3 nucleotides read TGTGCCAGCAGCCGAGTATCAGGGGTTGGGGGAAACTATGGCTACACCTTC. It encodes CASSRVSGVGGNYGYTF.

The rearrangement links TRBV5-1 to TRBJ1-2; TRBD1 might be the D (5 bases). This CDR3 spans 12 amino acids. The germline V gene encodes CDR1 SGHRS and CDR2 YFSETQ. Trimming removed 6 bases at V and 7 bases at J, with 13 bases between. CDR3 bases: TGCGCCAGCACAGAGCAGGGTAGTGGCTACACCTTC. This codes for CASTEQGSGYTF.

The genes are TRBV9 and TRBJ2-2, with TRBD1 as a possible D gene (6 bases). The germline V and J ends were trimmed by 7 bases and 1 base, with 14 bases remaining between them. The CDR3 totals 15 residues. In germline, CDR1 is SGDLS, CDR2 YYNGEE. In DNA, the CDR3 is TGTGCCAGCGGGCTGACAGGACGGAACACCGGGGAGCTGTTTTTT. Translation gives CASGLTGRNTGELFF.